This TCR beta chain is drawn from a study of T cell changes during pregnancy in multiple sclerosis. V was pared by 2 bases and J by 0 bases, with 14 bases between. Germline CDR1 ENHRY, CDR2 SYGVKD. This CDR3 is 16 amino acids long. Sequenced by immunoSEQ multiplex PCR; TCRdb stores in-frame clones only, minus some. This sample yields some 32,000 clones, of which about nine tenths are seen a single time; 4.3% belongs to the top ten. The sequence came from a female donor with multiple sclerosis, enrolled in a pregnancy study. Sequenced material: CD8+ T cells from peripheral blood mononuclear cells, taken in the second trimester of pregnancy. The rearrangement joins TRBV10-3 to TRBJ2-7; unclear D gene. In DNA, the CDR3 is TGTGCCATCAGTGAGACAGACATCCCATCCTCCTACGAGCAGTACTTC. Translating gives CAISETDIPSSYEQYF.